Detailed here is one T cell receptor beta chain. Original data processing: Amplification of reference gene primers was used by the study to estimate nucleated cell counts. This table comes from immunoSEQ multiplex PCR, and its TCRdb copy is limited to in-frame clones, with some not included. The D gene and trimming were derived from the DNA, and the V and J assignments and clone size from that table. The table records 270,000 or so clones, just over 90% of them present only once. The data are from a study of blood T cell repertoires in COVID-19. Background on the study: Spain, Italy and the United States supplied samples that represented acute and convalescent COVID-19. PBMCs, B-cell-depleted T cells, or T cells were the source of the cDNA or gDNA that made up the material.

The CDR3 has 17 residues. Losses at the gene ends were 6 bases for V and 4 bases for J; bases not matched to a gene: 12. Germline values: CDR1 SNHLY, CDR2 FYNNEI. The rearrangement links TRBV2 to TRBJ1-4; 9 nucleotides align to TRBD1. The receptor comes from a woman aged 40 to 50 with acute COVID-19. Sequencing input: PBMCs or T cells enriched from blood (not recorded which). CDR3 sequence: CASRRQGVGLVNEKLFF. The CDR3 DNA reads as TGTGCCAGCAGAAGACAGGGGGTGGGATTGGTTAATGAAAAACTGTTTTTT.